The text below deals with one T cell receptor beta chain. Its antigen is as yet unknown. The data were taken from a study of cytomegalovirus exposure and HLA in healthy donors. Findings and limits, study-wide: Rarity characterized most TCR sequences, yet some public TCRs appeared in many donors. The study assumed roughly uniform donor sequencing depth for presence/absence analyses.

Both 60 Vbeta primers and 13 Jbeta primers went into the PCR. Assay used: immunoSEQ multiplex PCR; TCRdb lists only in-frame clones, some missing. The table records 150,000 to 200,000 clones, less than 85% of them present only once. The CDR3 totals 14 residues. The chain joins TRBV21-1 to TRBJ2-1; the D call of TRBD1 is as the table states it, not checked on the DNA. TRBV21-1 is a documented pseudogene. The TCR sequence derives from a boy younger than 10 in good health and CMV-seronegative. Sequencing used PBMCs. The CDR3 reads CASADRGHYNEQFF. CDR3 DNA: TGTGCCAGCGCGGACAGGGGTCATTACAATGAGCAGTTCTTC.